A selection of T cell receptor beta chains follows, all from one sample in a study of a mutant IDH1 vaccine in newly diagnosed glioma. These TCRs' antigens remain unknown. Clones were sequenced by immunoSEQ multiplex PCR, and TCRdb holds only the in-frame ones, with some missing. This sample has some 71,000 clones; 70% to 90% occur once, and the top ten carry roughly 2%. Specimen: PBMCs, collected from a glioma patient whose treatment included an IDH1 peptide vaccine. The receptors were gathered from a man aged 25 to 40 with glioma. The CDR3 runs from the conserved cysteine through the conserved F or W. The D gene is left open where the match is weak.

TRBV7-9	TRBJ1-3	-	CASSPGARAGNTIYF
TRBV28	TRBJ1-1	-	CASSLSGRNTEAFF
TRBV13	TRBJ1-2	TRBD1	CASSLGPGQGLYGYTF
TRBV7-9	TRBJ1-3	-	CASSLTSGNTIYF
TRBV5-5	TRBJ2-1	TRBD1	CASSIRQGFGDEQFF
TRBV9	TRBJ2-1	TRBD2	CASSVERLAGYNEQFF
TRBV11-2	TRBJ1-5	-	CASSLDLAGNQPQHF
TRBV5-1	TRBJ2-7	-	CASSTIRDTGAYEQYF
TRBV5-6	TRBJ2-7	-	CASSLASRAPYEQYF
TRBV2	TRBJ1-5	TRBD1	CASSLQGARSNQPQHF
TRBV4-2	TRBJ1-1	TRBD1	CASSQAGTVNTEAFF
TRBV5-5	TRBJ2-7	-	CASSSTDRSNNEQYF
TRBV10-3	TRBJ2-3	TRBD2	CAISAGTSGSTDTQYF
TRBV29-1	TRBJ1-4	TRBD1	CSIKTGEGYEKLFF
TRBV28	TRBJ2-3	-	CASSFSVKKSDTQYF
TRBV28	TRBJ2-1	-	CASSLRQAYNEQFF
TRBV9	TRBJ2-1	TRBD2	CASSVRGLAGVNEQFF
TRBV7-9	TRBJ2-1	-	CASSLAGPYNEQFF
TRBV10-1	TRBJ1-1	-	CASSDRLNTEAFF
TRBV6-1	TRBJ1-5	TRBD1	CASSDDGQGPEGPQHF
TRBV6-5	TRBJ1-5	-	CASRVRINQPQHF
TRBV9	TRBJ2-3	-	CASSPPLAGRTDTQYF
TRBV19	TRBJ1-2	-	CASSIISGRTTFYGYTF
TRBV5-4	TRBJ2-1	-	CASSRGLMSSYNEQFF
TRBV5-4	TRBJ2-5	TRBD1	CAGSGTGSETQYF
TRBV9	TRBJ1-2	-	CASSGVDDRNYGYTF
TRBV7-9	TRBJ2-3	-	CASSLDQSTDTQYF
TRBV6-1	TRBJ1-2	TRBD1	CASSEGQGVGYTF
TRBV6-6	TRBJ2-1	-	CASSYSGRQYNEQFF
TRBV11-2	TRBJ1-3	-	CASSFSGHTGNTIYF
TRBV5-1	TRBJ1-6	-	CASSLQGSYNSPLHF
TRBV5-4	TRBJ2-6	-	CASSLMADGANVLTF
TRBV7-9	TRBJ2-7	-	CASGIGTDPTTEYF
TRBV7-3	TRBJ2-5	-	CASSPGPDETQYF
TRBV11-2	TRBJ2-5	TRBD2	CASSMTSAETQYF
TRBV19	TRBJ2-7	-	CASSIQGSYEQYF
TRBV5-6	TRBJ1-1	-	CASSLLQGGGTEAFF
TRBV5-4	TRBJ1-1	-	CASSLVGAGNTEAFF
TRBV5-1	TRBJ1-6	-	CASSLDRQVYNSPLHF
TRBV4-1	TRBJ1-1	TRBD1	CASSQESTGARAEAFF
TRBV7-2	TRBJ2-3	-	CASSFSTDTQYF
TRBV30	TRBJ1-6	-	CAWSVGQSNSPLHF
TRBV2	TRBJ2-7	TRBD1	CASSVPGQGAPEQYF
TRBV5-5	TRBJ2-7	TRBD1	CASSDNPGQGSDEQYF
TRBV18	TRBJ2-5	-	CASSPSSGGETQYF
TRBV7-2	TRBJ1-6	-	CASSLMSGAAYNSPLHF
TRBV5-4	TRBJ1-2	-	CASSSSGVAYGYTF
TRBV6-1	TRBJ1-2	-	CASTLDRTAHYGYTF
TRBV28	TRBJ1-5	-	CASTSGEQPQHF
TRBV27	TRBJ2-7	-	CATAVAASGYRGLPYEQYF
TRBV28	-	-	CASSVTYEQYF
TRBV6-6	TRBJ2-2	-	CASSPRVGTGELFF
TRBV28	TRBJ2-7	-	CASSPDLMAGRNEQYF
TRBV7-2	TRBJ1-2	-	CASSPDRVYGYTF
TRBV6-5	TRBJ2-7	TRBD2	CASSPRAGSSYEQYF
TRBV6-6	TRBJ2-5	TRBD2	CASSYPGGNQETQYF
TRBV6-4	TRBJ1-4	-	CASSPSGTDEKLFF
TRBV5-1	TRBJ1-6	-	CASSPDGLNSPLHF
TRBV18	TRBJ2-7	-	CASSPRGYEQYF